A selection of T cell receptor beta chains follows, all from one sample in a study of T cell responses to AZD1222 COVID-19 vaccine. TCRdb keeps only in-frame clones here, not all; method: immunoSEQ multiplex PCR. The data show 95,000 to 100,000 clones, with about 81% seen just once and approximately 15% held by the top ten. The specimen was peripheral blood, collected 28 days after the second AZD1222 dose. The receptors were sampled from an adult who received the AZD1222 COVID-19 vaccine. Both conserved end residues are part of each CDR3. Fields, in order: clone size, D gene, J gene, V gene, CDR3 DNA, CDR3 protein. D genes are given only for firm matches. Size tells how often a clone was seen (once, few, many) or the class of an expanded clone, and some rows leave it out.

>NA|NA|TRBJ2-1|TRBV28
TGTGCCAGCAGTACGGCAGTTTTATGGGGGAATGAGCAGTTCTTC
CASSTAVLWGNEQFF
>NA|TRBD1|TRBJ2-5|TRBV10-3
TGTGCCACCCGGGACAGGGGACAAGAGACCCAGTACTTC
CATRDRGQETQYF
>NA|NA|TRBJ2-1|TRBV11-3
TGTGCCAGCAGCTTAGGTACGAACCCCATTAGCTCCTACAATGAGCAGTTCTTC
CASSLGTNPISSYNEQFF
>NA|TRBD1|TRBJ1-5|TRBV27
TGTGCCAGCAAACGAACACAGGGGGCGGAGAGTCAGCCCCAGCATTTT
CASKRTQGAESQPQHF
>NA|NA|TRBJ1-2|TRBV5-6
TGTGCCAGCAGCTTGTACAGCCACTCTGGCTACACCTTC
CASSLYSHSGYTF
>NA|NA|TRBJ2-1|TRBV5-4
TGTGCCAGCACCCTAACCGGGGAAGGCACCAATGAGCAGTTCTTC
CASTLTGEGTNEQFF
>NA|NA|TRBJ1-2|TRBV7-8
TGTGCCAGCAGTCGGGGGACTGCTGATGGCTACACCTTC
CASSRGTADGYTF
>NA|NA|TRBJ2-4|TRBV29-1
TGCAGCGTTGTTCAAGGGCAAGCCAAAAACATTCAGTACTTC
CSVVQGQAKNIQYF
>once|NA|TRBJ2-7|TRBV10-1
TGCGCCAGCAGTGAGGCCTCCGGGATCTCCTACGAGCAGTACTTC
CASSEASGISYEQYF
>NA|TRBD1|TRBJ2-3|TRBV2
TGTGCCAGCCCCAGGGGGCGGGTCGATACGCAGTATTTT
CASPRGRVDTQYF
>NA|TRBD1|TRBJ2-7|TRBV9
TGTGCCAGCAGCGTAGGGGACAGGTTTACACACGAGCAGTACTTC
CASSVGDRFTHEQYF
>NA|NA|TRBJ1-1|TRBV7-8
TGTGCCAGCAGGGCGGGACTCCCGAACACTGAAGCTTTCTTT
CASRAGLPNTEAFF
>NA|NA|TRBJ2-2|TRBV7-3
TGTGCCAGCAGCCCCGACTACACCGGGGAGCTGTTTTTT
CASSPDYTGELFF
>NA|TRBD2|TRBJ2-1|TRBV12-3/TRBV12-4
TGTGCCAGCAGTTTTAACCGGGAGGGTGAGCAGTTCTTC
CASSFNREGEQFF
>NA|NA|TRBJ2-2|TRBV7-9
TGTGCCAGCAGCAGTACGATGACGAACACCGGGGAGCTGTTTTTT
CASSSTMTNTGELFF
>NA|NA|TRBJ1-2|TRBV20-1
TGCAGTGCAAGTACAGCTAACTATGGCTACACCTTC
CSASTANYGYTF
>NA|NA|TRBJ1-1|TRBV28
TGTGCCAGCAGCCTCTATAGCCCGGAGAGCACTGAAGCTTTCTTT
CASSLYSPESTEAFF
>NA|NA|TRBJ1-3|TRBV2
TGTGCCAGCAGTGAAGGATGGCGCACTGGAAACACCATATATTTT
CASSEGWRTGNTIYF
>few|NA|TRBJ2-1|TRBV19
TGTGCCAGTAGTATGGGATTAGGGAACAATGAGCAGTTCTTC
CASSMGLGNNEQFF
>NA|NA|TRBJ1-1|TRBV18
TGTGCCAGCTCACCGGGTCGGTGGGACACTGAAGCTTTCTTT
CASSPGRWDTEAFF